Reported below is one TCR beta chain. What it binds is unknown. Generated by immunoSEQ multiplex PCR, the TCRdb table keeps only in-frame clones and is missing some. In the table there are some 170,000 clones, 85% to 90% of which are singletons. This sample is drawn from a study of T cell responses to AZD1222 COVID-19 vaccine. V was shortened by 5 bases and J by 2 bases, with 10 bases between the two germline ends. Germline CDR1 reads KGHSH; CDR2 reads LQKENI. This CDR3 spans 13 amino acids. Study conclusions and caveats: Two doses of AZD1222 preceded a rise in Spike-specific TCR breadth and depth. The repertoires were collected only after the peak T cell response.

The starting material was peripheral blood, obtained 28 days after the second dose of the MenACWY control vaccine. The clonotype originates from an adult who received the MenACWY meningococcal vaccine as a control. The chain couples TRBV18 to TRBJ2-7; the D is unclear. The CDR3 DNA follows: TGTGCCAGCTCAGGGAATACTACCTACGAGCAGTACTTC. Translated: CASSGNTTYEQYF.